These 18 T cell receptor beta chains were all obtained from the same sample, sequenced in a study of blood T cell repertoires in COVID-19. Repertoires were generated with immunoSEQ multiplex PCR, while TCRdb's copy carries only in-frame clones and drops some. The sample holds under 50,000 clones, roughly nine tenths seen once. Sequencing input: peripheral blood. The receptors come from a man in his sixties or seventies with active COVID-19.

CDR3 loop: CASSYSVARGLGETQYF. The CDR3 region has the DNA TGTGCCAGCAGTTACTCTGTCGCCAGGGGGTTGGGGGAGACCCAGTACTTC. The V gene is TRBV6-2 or TRBV6-3, the J gene TRBJ2-5; 7 bases map to TRBD1. Germline V gene sequence: CDR1 MNHEY, CDR2 SVGEGT. The CDR3 is made up of 17 amino acids. The ends lost 0 bases at V and 5 bases at J; junction bases unmatched: 12.

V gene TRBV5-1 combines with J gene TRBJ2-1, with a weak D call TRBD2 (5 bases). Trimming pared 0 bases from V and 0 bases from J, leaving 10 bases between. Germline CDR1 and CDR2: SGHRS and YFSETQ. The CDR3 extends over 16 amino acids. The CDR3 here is CASSLVTGSSYNEQFF. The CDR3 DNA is TGCGCCAGCAGCTTGGTAACGGGGAGCTCCTACAATGAGCAGTTCTTC.

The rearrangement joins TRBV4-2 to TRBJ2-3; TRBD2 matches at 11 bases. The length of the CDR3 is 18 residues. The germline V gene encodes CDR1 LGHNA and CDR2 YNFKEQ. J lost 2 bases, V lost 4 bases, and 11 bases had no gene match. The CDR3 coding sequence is TGTGCCAGCAGCCGCTCGACTAGCGGGAACCTTAACACAGATACGCAGTATTTT. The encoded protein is CASSRSTSGNLNTDTQYF.

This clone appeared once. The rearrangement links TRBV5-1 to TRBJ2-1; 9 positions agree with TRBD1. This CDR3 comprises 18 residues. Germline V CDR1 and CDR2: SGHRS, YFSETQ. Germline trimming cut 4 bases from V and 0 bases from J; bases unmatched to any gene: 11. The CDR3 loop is CASSKGTGRLSSYNEQFF. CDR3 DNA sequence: TGCGCCAGCAGCAAGGGGACAGGGCGGTTGAGCTCCTACAATGAGCAGTTCTTC.

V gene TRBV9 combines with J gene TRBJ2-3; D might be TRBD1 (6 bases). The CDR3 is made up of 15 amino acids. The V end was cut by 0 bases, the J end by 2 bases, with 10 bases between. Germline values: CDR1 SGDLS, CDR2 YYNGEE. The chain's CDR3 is CASSVGQALTDTQYF. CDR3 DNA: TGTGCCAGCAGCGTAGGACAGGCCCTCACAGATACGCAGTATTTT.

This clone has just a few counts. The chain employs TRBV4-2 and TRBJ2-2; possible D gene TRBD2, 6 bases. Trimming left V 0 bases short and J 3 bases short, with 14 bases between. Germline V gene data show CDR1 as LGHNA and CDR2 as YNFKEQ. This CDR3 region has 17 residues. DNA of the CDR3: TGTGCCAGCAGCCAAGATTATCGGAGGGTGGACACCGGGGAGCTGTTTTTT. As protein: CASSQDYRRVDTGELFF.

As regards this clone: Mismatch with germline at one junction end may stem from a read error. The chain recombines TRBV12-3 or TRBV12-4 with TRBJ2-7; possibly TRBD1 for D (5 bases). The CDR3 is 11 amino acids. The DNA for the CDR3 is TGTGCCAGCAGTTCGGACACAACTACGGGCTTC. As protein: CASSSDTTTGF.

The CDR3: CASSPQGRDTEAFF. In DNA form, the CDR3 reads TGCGCCAGCAGTCCACAGGGCAGGGACACTGAAGCTTTCTTT. The chain links TRBV4-1 to TRBJ1-1; weak D call: TRBD1 (6 bases). From germline, CDR1 is MGHRA and CDR2 YSYEKL. The CDR3 has 14 residues. Trimming took off 6 bases at V and 3 bases at J, with 14 bases between the two ends.

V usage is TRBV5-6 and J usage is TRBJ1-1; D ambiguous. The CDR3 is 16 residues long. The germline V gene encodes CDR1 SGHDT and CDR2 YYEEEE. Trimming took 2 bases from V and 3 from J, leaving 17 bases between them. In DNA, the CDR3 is TGTGCCAGCAGCTTCCGACGCGGGTCCGGGGACACTGAAGCTTTCTTT. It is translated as CASSFRRGSGDTEAFF.

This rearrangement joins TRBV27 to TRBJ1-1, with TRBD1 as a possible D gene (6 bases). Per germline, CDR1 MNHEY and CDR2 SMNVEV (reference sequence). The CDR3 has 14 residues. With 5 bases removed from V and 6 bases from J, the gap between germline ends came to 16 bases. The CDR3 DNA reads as TGTGCCAGCAGTCCTGGGACACGGGCCGCTGAAGCTTTCTTT. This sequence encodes CASSPGTRAAEAFF.

The CDR3 nucleotides are TGTGCCAGCAGCCCCGGGGCGGAGGGCTTCTACGAGCAGTACTTC. This sequence encodes CASSPGAEGFYEQYF. The rearrangement joins TRBV11-2 to TRBJ2-7; possible D gene TRBD2, 6 bases. Trimming took off 5 bases at V and 3 bases at J, with 17 bases between the two ends. Germline-derived CDR1 and CDR2 are SGHAT and FQNNGV. There are 15 residues in the CDR3.

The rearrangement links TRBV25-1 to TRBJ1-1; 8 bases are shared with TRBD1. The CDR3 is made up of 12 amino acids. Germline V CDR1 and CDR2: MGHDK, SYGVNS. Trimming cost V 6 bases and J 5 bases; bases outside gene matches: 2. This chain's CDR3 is CASRQGATEAFF. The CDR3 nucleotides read TGTGCCAGCAGGCAGGGGGCGACTGAAGCTTTCTTT.

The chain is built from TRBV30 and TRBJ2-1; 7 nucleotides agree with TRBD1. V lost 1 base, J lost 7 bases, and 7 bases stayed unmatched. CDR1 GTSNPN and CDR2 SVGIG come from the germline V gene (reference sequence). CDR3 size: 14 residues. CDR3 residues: CAWSGGQDRNEQFF. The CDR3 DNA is TGTGCCTGGAGTGGCGGACAGGACAGGAATGAGCAGTTCTTC.

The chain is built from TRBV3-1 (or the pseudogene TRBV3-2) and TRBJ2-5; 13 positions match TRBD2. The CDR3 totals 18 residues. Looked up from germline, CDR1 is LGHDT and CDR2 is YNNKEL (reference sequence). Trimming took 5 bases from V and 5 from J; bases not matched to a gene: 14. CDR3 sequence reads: CASSYSPLAGGPMETQYF. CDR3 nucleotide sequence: TGTGCCAGCAGCTACAGCCCACTAGCGGGGGGGCCTATGGAGACCCAGTACTTC.

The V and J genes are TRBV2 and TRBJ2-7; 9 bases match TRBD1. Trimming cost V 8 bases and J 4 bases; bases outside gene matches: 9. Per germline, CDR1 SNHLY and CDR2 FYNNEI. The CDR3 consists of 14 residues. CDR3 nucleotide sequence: TGTGCCAGCCAGGGACAGGGAGGATGGTACGAGCAGTACTTC. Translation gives CASQGQGGWYEQYF. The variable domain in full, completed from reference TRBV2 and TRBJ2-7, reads EPEVTQTPSHQVTQMGQEVILRCVPISNHLYFYWYRQILGQKVEFLVSFYNNEISEKSEIFDDQFSVERPDGSNFTLKIRSTKLEDSAMYFCASQGQGGWYEQYFGPGTRLTVT.

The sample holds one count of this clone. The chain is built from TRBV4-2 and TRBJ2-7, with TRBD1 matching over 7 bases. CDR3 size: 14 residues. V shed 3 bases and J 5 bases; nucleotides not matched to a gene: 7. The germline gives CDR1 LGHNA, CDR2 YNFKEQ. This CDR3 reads CASSQRQGVNEQYF. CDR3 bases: TGTGCCAGCAGCCAGAGACAGGGAGTCAACGAGCAGTACTTC.

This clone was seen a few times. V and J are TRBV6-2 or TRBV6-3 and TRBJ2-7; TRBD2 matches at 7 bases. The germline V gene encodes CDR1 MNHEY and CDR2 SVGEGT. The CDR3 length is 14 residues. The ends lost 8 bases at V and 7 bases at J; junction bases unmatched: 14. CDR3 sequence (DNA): TGTGCCAGCCGCCCTGGCGGGAGTGGTGAAGAGCAGTACTTC. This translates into CASRPGGSGEEQYF.

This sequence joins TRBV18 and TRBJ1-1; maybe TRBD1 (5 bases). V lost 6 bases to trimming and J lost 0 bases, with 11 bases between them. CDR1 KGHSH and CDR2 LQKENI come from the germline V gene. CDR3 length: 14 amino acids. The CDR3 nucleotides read TGTGCCAGCTCCCAGGACACGGTGAACACTGAAGCTTTCTTT. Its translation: CASSQDTVNTEAFF. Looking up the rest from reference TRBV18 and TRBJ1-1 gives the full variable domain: NAGVMQNPRHLVRRRGQEARLRCSPMKGHSHVYWYRQLPEEGLKFMVYLQKENIIDESGMPKERFSAEFPKEGPSILRIQQVVRGDSAAYFCASSQDTVNTEAFFGQGTRLTVV.